This T cell receptor (beta chain) is from a study of long-term antiretroviral therapy in people with HIV. The overall study: It was about a decade before the 2015 immediate-ART recommendation that the earliest samples were taken. Whole-study results and caveats: Documentation of ART adherence, viral resistance or therapy changes was absent. Blood specimens, gathered between about 2003 and 2018, were possibly obtained under older ART regimens.

This was the immunoSEQ v3.0 assay at survey level. Only in-frame clones appear in the TCRdb table, and some are missing; sequencing was by immunoSEQ multiplex PCR. This sample yields tens of thousands of clones, of which around 84% are seen a single time; under 3.5% belongs to the top ten. Deletions cut 6 bases from V and 0 bases from J, with 6 bases between. CDR3 length: 14 amino acids. Germline assignment: CDR1 LNHDA and CDR2 SQIVND (reference sequence). About this clone itself: As yet, its antigen is unknown.

V usage is TRBV19 and J usage is TRBJ2-6; no clear D. Sequencing used unsorted PBMCs, obtained 1.9 years after starting antiretroviral therapy. The origin of this receptor is a woman aged 50 to 65 with HIV. CDR3 in DNA: TGTGCCAGTAGGGAGTACTCTGGGGCCAACGTCCTGACTTTC. Amino acids: CASREYSGANVLTF. The variable domain in full, completed from reference TRBV19 and TRBJ2-6, reads DGGITQSPKYLFRKEGQNVTLSCEQNLNHDAMYWYRQDPGQGLRLIYYSQIVNDFQKGDIAEGYSVSREKKESFPLTVTSAQKNPTAFYLCASREYSGANVLTFGAGSRLTVL.